Each of the 16 T cell receptor beta chains below was sequenced from the same sample in a study of CD8 T cells in ankylosing spondylitis. TCRdb analysed the 5' RACE reads with MiXCR anew, one entry per CDR3 protein. The data contain roughly 280,000 distinct CDR3 sequences, about 20% of them singletons. Sequencing was carried out using blood, either unsorted or a sorted T cell fraction (not recorded which). The origin of the receptors is a male donor with ankylosing spondylitis or in good health (not recorded which).

V usage is TRBV5-1 and J usage is TRBJ2-5; D gene uncertain. The germline gives CDR1 SGHRS, CDR2 YFSETQ. CDR3 size: 14 residues. Trimming took off 0 bases at V and 2 bases at J, with 8 bases between the two ends. The CDR3 bases are TGCGCCAGCAGCTTGGGGACGTATCAAGAGACCCAGTACTTC. It encodes CASSLGTYQETQYF. Complete variable domain (other parts from reference TRBV5-1 and TRBJ2-5): KAGVTQTPRYLIKTRGQQVTLSCSPISGHRSVSWYQQTPGQGLQFLFEYFSETQRNKGNFPGRFSGRQFSNSRSEMNVSTLELGDSALYLCASSLGTYQETQYFGPGTRLLVL.

Many counts were recorded for this clonotype. The chain combines TRBV28 with TRBJ1-5; 8 nucleotides line up with TRBD1. V trimming: 7 bases; J trimming: 6 bases; junction bases outside the gene matches: 8. This CDR3 is built from 14 residues. Germline CDR1 reads MDHEN; CDR2 reads SYDVKM. The CDR3 region is CASIIGQGIQPQHF. CDR3 DNA sequence: TGTGCCAGCATTATCGGACAGGGAATTCAGCCCCAGCATTTT.

This chain links TRBV11-3 with TRBJ2-2; maybe TRBD1 (5 bases). Germline assignment: CDR1 SGHNT and CDR2 YENEEA. This CDR3 is 14 amino acids long. V gave up 4 bases and J gave up 3 bases, with 9 bases separating them. CDR3 nucleotide sequence: TGTGCCAGCAGCTCAGGGCCCCACACCGGGGAGCTGTTTTTT. Amino acids: CASSSGPHTGELFF.

V and J are TRBV12-3 or TRBV12-4 and TRBJ2-1, with TRBD1 identical over 7 bases. Trimming took 7 bases from V and 2 from J; bases not matched to a gene: 8. The length of the CDR3 is 15 residues. The CDR3 is CASNSRGPTYNEQFF. The CDR3 nucleotides read TGTGCCAGCAATAGTAGGGGGCCCACCTACAATGAGCAGTTCTTC.

The chain has TRBV5-1 and TRBJ2-2; 10 bases are shared with TRBD1. The CDR3 has 16 amino acids. J lost 6 bases, V lost 4 bases, and 9 bases had no gene match. Germline CDR1 reads SGHRS; CDR2 reads YFSETQ. CDR3 sequence: CASSVRTGGLSGELFF. In DNA, the CDR3 is TGCGCCAGCAGCGTGCGGACAGGGGGACTTTCCGGGGAGCTGTTTTTT.

CDR3 sequence (DNA): TGTGCCAGCAGTCCCGGGAAAGAGCAGTTCTTC. Protein: CASSPGKEQFF. The chain carries TRBV7-8 and TRBJ2-1, with D tentatively TRBD2 (5 bases). Germline V gene lookup returns CDR1 SGHVS and CDR2 FQNEAQ. The germline V and J ends were trimmed by 6 bases and 10 bases, with 10 bases remaining between them. This CDR3 is built from 11 residues.

This clonotype was counted a few times. The rearrangement uses TRBV6-1 and TRBJ2-2; tentatively, D is TRBD1 (6 bases). CDR3 length: 15 residues. Germline CDR1 MNHNS, CDR2 SASEGT. Trimming pared 3 bases from V and 1 base from J, leaving 9 bases between. The CDR3 DNA is TGTGCCAGCAGTGAGGAGACAGGGAACACCGGGGAGCTGTTTTTT. Translated, it gives CASSEETGNTGELFF.

This clonotype was counted between two and nine times. V and J are TRBV20-1 and TRBJ1-1; a possible D gene is TRBD1 (5 bases). Trimming pared 3 bases from V and 3 bases from J, leaving 20 bases between. The length of the CDR3 is 16 residues. Germline V gene sequence: CDR1 DFQATT, CDR2 SNEGSKA (reference sequence). The CDR3 reads CSASGVLGVGDTEAFF. In DNA, the CDR3 is TGCAGTGCTAGTGGGGTGCTGGGGGTAGGAGACACTGAAGCTTTCTTT.

This clonotype was recorded at least ten times. V usage is TRBV5-1 and J usage is TRBJ1-4; TRBD1 matches 9 bases. Per germline, CDR1 SGHRS and CDR2 YFSETQ. V shed 4 bases and J 4 bases; nucleotides not matched to a gene: 2. CDR3 length equals 14 residues. CDR3 sequence (DNA): TGCGCCAGCAGCAAGACAGGGGGTAATGAAAAACTGTTTTTT. This encodes CASSKTGGNEKLFF. The variable domain in full, with the rest retrieved from reference TRBV5-1 and TRBJ1-4, is KAGVTQTPRYLIKTRGQQVTLSCSPISGHRSVSWYQQTPGQGLQFLFEYFSETQRNKGNFPGRFSGRQFSNSRSEMNVSTLELGDSALYLCASSKTGGNEKLFFGSGTQLSVL.

This clonotype has more than one count but fewer than ten. This chain joins TRBV5-1 and TRBJ2-5, with D unclear. Germline V gives CDR1 SGHRS, CDR2 YFSETQ. The CDR3 covers 13 residues. V lost 4 bases, J lost 2 bases, and 9 bases lay in between. CDR3 in DNA: TGCGCCAGCAGCCATTATCCGCAAGAGACCCAGTACTTC. This codes for CASSHYPQETQYF.

The chain joins TRBV11-2 to TRBJ1-4; 10 bases are shared with TRBD1. Germline-derived CDR1 and CDR2 are SGHAT and FQNNGV. CDR3 length equals 13 residues. V dropped 5 bases and J dropped 8; count of bases not matched to a gene: 2. CDR3 coding DNA: TGTGCCAGCAGCCTGGGACAGGGGGAAAAACTGTTTTTT. This gives the protein CASSLGQGEKLFF.

The chain has TRBV20-1 and TRBJ2-3; D is uncertain. CDR1 is DFQATT and CDR2 is SNEGSKA in the germline V gene (reference sequence). The CDR3 totals 14 residues. V was cut by 1 base and J by 0 bases, with 8 bases left in between. The CDR3 loop is CSARGAASTDTQYF. CDR3 nucleotides: TGCAGTGCTAGAGGGGCAGCTAGCACAGATACGCAGTATTTT.

The rearrangement links TRBV11-1 to TRBJ2-7; 10 positions match TRBD2. Germline V lookup: CDR1 SGHAT, CDR2 FQDESV (reference sequence). This CDR3 has 16 amino acids. V shed 5 bases and J 0 bases; nucleotides not matched to a gene: 7. The CDR3 DNA sequence: TGTGCCAGCAGCCCCGGACTAGCGGAAAGCTCCTACGAGCAGTACGTC. Amino acids: CASSPGLAESSYEQYV.

In its sample, this clonotype was seen once. This chain connects TRBV12-3 or TRBV12-4 to TRBJ2-4; 8 nucleotides align to TRBD2. V trimming: 4 bases; J trimming: 4 bases; junction bases outside the gene matches: 6. The CDR3 spans 15 residues. This CDR3 is CASSSPTSAKNIQYF. CDR3 DNA: TGTGCCAGCAGTTCTCCGACTAGCGCAAAAAACATTCAGTACTTC.

V usage is TRBV7-6 and J usage is TRBJ1-1, with a tentative D call TRBD1 (5 bases). Germline values: CDR1 SGHVS, CDR2 FNYEAQ. The CDR3 has 17 residues. V was pared by 2 bases and J by 2 bases, with 18 bases between. The chain's CDR3 is CASSLFGVDRGNTEAFF. The CDR3 bases are TGTGCCAGCAGCTTATTCGGCGTAGATAGGGGAAACACTGAAGCTTTCTTT.

The table lists this clonotype with a few counts. The chain is built from TRBV20-1 and TRBJ1-2; 10 bases are shared with TRBD1. Trimming at V came to 3 bases and at J to 4 bases, leaving 2 bases not matched to a gene. This CDR3 has 13 amino acids. Germline lookup yields CDR1 DFQATT and CDR2 SNEGSKA (reference sequence). The CDR3 is CSASGQGVYGYTF. In DNA, the CDR3 is TGCAGTGCTAGCGGACAGGGGGTCTATGGCTACACCTTC.